This TCR beta chain was retrieved from a study of CXCR3-negative and CXCR3-positive naive CD8 T cells. General study results and limits: Across naive subsets, surface CD5 expression was comparable, and TCR strength was inferred from properties of the TRB CDR3. CXCR3-positive naive cells carried more hydrophobic TRB CDR3s than CXCR3-negative naive cells did.

A note on this clonotype: Its target is unknown.

The study made its TRB cDNA libraries by 5' RACE, adding UMI labels. For each CDR3 protein, TCRdb gives one entry from its re-call of the 5' RACE reads, without DNA. The sample has 65,000 to 75,000 distinct CDR3 sequences. The CDR3 extends over 16 amino acids. Germline values: CDR1 DFQATT, CDR2 SNEGSKA (reference sequence). This clonotype was obtained from a human donor in good health. Some clones in this sample may be carry-over from other donors' samples. Material for sequencing was naive CXCR3+ CD8+ T cells from blood. Subset in this sample: CD45RO-CCR7+CD27+CD95- naive CD8+ T cells expressing CXCR3 (TNR3+). The gene calls are TRBV20-1 and TRBJ2-3; TCRdb's D call of TRBD2 is untestable without DNA. CDR3 sequence: CSAKPGLAGGHYTQYF.